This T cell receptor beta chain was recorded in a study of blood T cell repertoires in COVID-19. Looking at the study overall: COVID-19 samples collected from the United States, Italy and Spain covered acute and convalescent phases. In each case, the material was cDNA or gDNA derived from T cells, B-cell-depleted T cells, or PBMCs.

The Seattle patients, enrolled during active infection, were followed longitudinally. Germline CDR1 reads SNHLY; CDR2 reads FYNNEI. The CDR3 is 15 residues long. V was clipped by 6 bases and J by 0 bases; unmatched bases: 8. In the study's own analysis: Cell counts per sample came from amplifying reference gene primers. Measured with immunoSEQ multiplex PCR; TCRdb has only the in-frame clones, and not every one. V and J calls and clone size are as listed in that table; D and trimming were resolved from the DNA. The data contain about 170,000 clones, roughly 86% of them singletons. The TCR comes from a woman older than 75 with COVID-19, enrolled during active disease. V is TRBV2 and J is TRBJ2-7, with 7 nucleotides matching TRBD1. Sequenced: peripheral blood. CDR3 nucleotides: TGTGCCAGCAGGGTCACAGGGGTCAGCTCCTACGAGCAGTACTTC. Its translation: CASRVTGVSSYEQYF.